These 18 T cell receptor beta chains originate from one sample sequenced in a study of T cell changes during pregnancy in multiple sclerosis. The table came from immunoSEQ multiplex PCR; TCRdb's copy has only in-frame clones and leaves some out. The sample lists 45,000 to 70,000 clones; roughly 90% were seen once. The source was peripheral blood, collected in the third trimester of pregnancy. The receptors originated from a female donor in good health, enrolled as a control in a pregnancy study.

This clone was counted a single time. This chain uses TRBV29-1 with TRBJ2-3, with 7 positions matching TRBD1. With V trimmed by 0 bases and J by 2 bases, 5 bases remained unmatched. CDR1 is SQVTM, CDR2 ANQGSEA, per germline. The CDR3 consists of 15 residues. The CDR3 coding sequence is TGCAGCGTTGAAGATAGGGGACAGTCCACAGATACGCAGTATTTT. It translates to CSVEDRGQSTDTQYF.

A few counts support this clone. CDR3 DNA: TGCAGCGTCGCGGGGGGGACAGTCGAAAACATTCAGTACTTC. Translated: CSVAGGTVENIQYF. The chain carries TRBV29-1 and TRBJ2-4; 9 bases fit TRBD2. The germline V gene encodes CDR1 SQVTM and CDR2 ANQGSEA. This CDR3 is built from 14 residues. V was pared by 6 bases and J by 5 bases, with 8 bases of the junction left unmatched.

The DNA of the CDR3 is TGTGCCAGCAGTTTATGGACCGGAGGGACCGGGGAGCTGTTTTTT. Amino acids: CASSLWTGGTGELFF. The chain uses TRBV27 and TRBJ2-2; tentatively, D is TRBD2 (6 bases). There are 15 residues in the CDR3. V gave up 1 base and J gave up 5 bases, with 11 bases separating them. The germline gives CDR1 MNHEY, CDR2 SMNVEV (reference sequence).

V is TRBV6-1 and J is TRBJ1-1, with 11 bases lining up with TRBD1. Germline V lookup: CDR1 MNHNS, CDR2 SASEGT. The CDR3 extends over 16 amino acids. The V segment lost 4 bases and the J segment 6 bases; nucleotides outside the gene matches: 10. The CDR3 reads CASSGFGTGGLPEAFF. Written as DNA, the CDR3 is TGTGCCAGCAGTGGATTTGGGACAGGGGGTCTCCCTGAAGCTTTCTTT.

V usage is TRBV28 and J usage is TRBJ2-5; D is possibly TRBD2 (5 bases). The germline gives CDR1 MDHEN, CDR2 SYDVKM. The germline V and J ends were trimmed by 6 bases and 10 bases, with 15 bases remaining between them. The CDR3 totals 12 residues. Here the CDR3 DNA reads TGTGCCAGCAGGAGTACACTAGGGTTCCAGTACTTC. This encodes CASRSTLGFQYF.

This rearrangement joins TRBV5-5 to TRBJ2-7; 8 bases align to TRBD1. CDR3 length equals 16 residues. After removal of 0 bases from V and 4 bases from J, the junction contained 9 bases not matched to a gene. Germline lookup yields CDR1 SGHKS and CDR2 YYEKEE (reference sequence). CDR3 residues: CASSLVVGTGIYEQYF. Written as DNA, the CDR3 is TGTGCCAGCAGCTTGGTTGTGGGGACAGGAATTTACGAGCAGTACTTC.

The rearrangement uses TRBV7-9 and TRBJ2-5; D is perhaps TRBD1 (5 bases). Germline V gene data show CDR1 as SEHNR and CDR2 as FQNEAQ (reference sequence). CDR3 size: 14 residues. V lost 4 bases and J lost 4, with 13 bases in between. The CDR3 region has the DNA TGTGCCAGCAGCTCCACCGACAGCTCAGAGACCCAGTACTTC. Amino acid sequence: CASSSTDSSETQYF.

V usage is TRBV7-2 and J usage is TRBJ1-2, with D unclear. The V end lost 1 base, the J end lost 7 bases, and 10 bases lay between the germline ends. The germline gives CDR1 SGHTA, CDR2 FQGNSA. The CDR3 has 13 amino acids. CDR3 in amino acids: CASSLDGSTGYTF. CDR3 sequence (DNA): TGTGCCAGCAGCTTAGATGGTTCTACTGGCTACACCTTC.

The V call is TRBV11-3, the J call TRBJ2-1, with TRBD2 identical over 11 bases. The V gene end was trimmed by 0 bases and the J gene end by 5 bases; junction bases not matched to a gene: 6. Per the germline V gene, CDR1 is SGHNT and CDR2 is YENEEA. The CDR3 consists of 17 residues. The chain's CDR3 is CASSLDFTSGSHNEQFF. The CDR3 nucleotides are TGTGCCAGCAGCTTAGATTTTACTAGCGGGAGCCACAATGAGCAGTTCTTC.

This chain uses TRBV4-2 with TRBJ2-3; a weak D match, TRBD1 (6 bases). V was pared by 0 bases and J by 2 bases, with 18 bases between. Germline V gene data show CDR1 as LGHNA and CDR2 as YNFKEQ. CDR3 length: 18 amino acids. The CDR3 sequence: CASSQDLVRGTSTDTQYF. CDR3 nucleotides: TGTGCCAGCAGCCAAGATTTAGTTAGGGGGACCTCCACAGATACGCAGTATTTT.

The chain carries TRBV27 and TRBJ2-7; TRBD1 is a possible D gene (5 bases). This CDR3 is 15 amino acids long. Trimming stripped 1 base from V and 2 bases from J, with 12 bases between. CDR1 MNHEY and CDR2 SMNVEV come from the germline V gene (reference sequence). For the CDR3, the DNA is TGTGCCAGCAGTTTATACACTGGGGCACCCTACGAGCAGTACTTC. It specifies CASSLYTGAPYEQYF.

This chain connects TRBV13 to TRBJ2-1; 9 bases fit TRBD1. CDR3 size: 16 residues. V dropped 2 bases and J dropped 4; count of bases not matched to a gene: 6. The germline gives CDR1 PRHDT, CDR2 FYEKMQ (reference sequence). CDR3 DNA: TGTGCCAGCAGCTTAAAAGGACAGGGGCAATACAATGAGCAGTTCTTC. Translation: CASSLKGQGQYNEQFF.

The V and J genes are TRBV4-1 and TRBJ1-1; 7 bases align to TRBD1. The CDR3 is 16 residues long. CDR1 MGHRA and CDR2 YSYEKL come from the germline V gene. V lost 0 bases and J lost 6; bases outside the gene matches: 10. The CDR3 protein is CASSQDIFDRVAEAFF. CDR3 DNA: TGCGCCAGCAGCCAAGACATATTTGACAGGGTGGCTGAAGCTTTCTTT.

This chain connects TRBV19 to TRBJ2-3, with TRBD2 matching 14 bases. Germline CDR1 reads LNHDA; CDR2 reads SQIVND (reference sequence). With V trimmed by 5 bases and J by 2 bases, 3 bases remained unmatched. This CDR3 region has 16 residues. The CDR3 sequence: CASSGLAGGPTDTQYF. CDR3 coding DNA: TGTGCCAGTAGTGGACTAGCGGGAGGCCCCACAGATACGCAGTATTTT.

J is TRBJ1-1 and V is TRBV12-5, with D perhaps TRBD1 (6 bases). The CDR3 is 15 amino acids. Trimming took 0 bases from V and 1 from J, leaving 9 bases between them. In germline, CDR1 is LGHNT, CDR2 FRNRAP. This chain's CDR3 is CASGLVKDRNTEAFF. CDR3 sequence (DNA): TGTGCTAGTGGTTTGGTAAAGGACAGGAACACTGAAGCTTTCTTT.

The chain combines TRBV6-5 with TRBJ2-7, with TRBD2 identical over 7 bases. This CDR3 is built from 14 residues. The ends lost 6 bases at V and 1 base at J; junction bases unmatched: 6. Germline CDR1 is MNHEY and CDR2 is SVGAGI. The DNA of the CDR3 is TGTGCCAGCAGAGGGCAGGGACTATCCTACGAGCAGTACTTC. It codes for CASRGQGLSYEQYF.

V is TRBV6-5 and J is TRBJ2-7; 12 bases match TRBD2. The CDR3 loop spans 15 amino acids. CDR1 MNHEY and CDR2 SVGAGI come from the germline V gene. V gave up 6 bases and J gave up 10 bases; unmatched junction bases: 13. The CDR3 DNA follows: TGTGCCAGCAGGCGACTAGCGGGGGTGCAGGAATCACAGTACTTC. It yields the protein CASRRLAGVQESQYF.

The chain carries TRBV6-5 and TRBJ2-7, with 8 bases aligning to TRBD2. Trimming removed 5 bases from V and 5 bases from J; junction bases left unmatched: 11. This CDR3 has 15 residues. In germline, CDR1 is MNHEY, CDR2 SVGAGI. As DNA, the CDR3 is TGTGCCAGCAGTCATACTTCTGGACTAGCCGACGAGCAGTACTTC. It codes for CASSHTSGLADEQYF.